This entry lists 21 T cell receptor beta chains sequenced from one sample in a study of identical twins. TCRdb reprocessed the 5' RACE reads with MiXCR, giving one entry per CDR3 protein. The sample lists around 530,000 distinct CDR3 sequences; approximately 14% were seen once. This sample was shared with a second study, whose subject was yellow fever vaccine responses in identical twins.

The source material was CD4+ T cells sorted from blood. The receptors were gathered from a woman under 30 in good health.

The rearrangement joins TRBV3-1 to TRBJ2-1; D gene uncertain. CDR3 size: 11 residues. Germline lookup yields CDR1 LGHDT and CDR2 YNNKEL (reference sequence). V lost 3 bases to trimming and J lost 10 bases, with 7 bases between them. This chain's CDR3 is CASSHSGEQFF. The CDR3, as DNA: TGTGCCAGCAGCCATAGTGGAGAGCAGTTCTTC.

This chain links TRBV6-1 with TRBJ2-3, with TRBD2 as a possible D gene (5 bases). Germline V gives CDR1 MNHNS, CDR2 SASEGT. V was trimmed by 5 bases and J by 0 bases, leaving 9 bases between them. This CDR3 contains 14 residues. Here the CDR3 DNA reads TGTGCCAGCAGTAGAGGGAGAAGCACAGATACGCAGTATTTT. Translating it yields CASSRGRSTDTQYF.

This sequence joins TRBV7-6 and TRBJ2-1; 11 bases are a match to TRBD2. The V and J ends lost 1 base and 9 bases, in that order; junction bases with no gene match: 2. There are 14 residues in the CDR3. The germline CDR1 and CDR2 sequences are SGHVS and FNYEAQ. The CDR3 loop reads CASSLGSGGGEQFF. The DNA for the CDR3 is TGTGCCAGCAGCTTAGGTAGCGGGGGGGGTGAGCAGTTCTTC.

This clonotype was recorded a few times. V usage is TRBV12-3 or TRBV12-4 and J usage is TRBJ2-5; D remains ambiguous. The V and J ends lost 6 bases and 5 bases respectively, with 13 bases between them. The CDR3 has 13 residues. The CDR3 loop reads CASSPDLSETQYF. CDR3 bases: TGTGCCAGCAGCCCGGACCTTTCGGAGACCCAGTACTTC.

V gene TRBV7-9 combines with J gene TRBJ1-2; D gene unclear. Trimming cost V 4 bases and J 1 base, with 16 bases left between them. Germline V lookup: CDR1 SEHNR, CDR2 FQNEAQ (reference sequence). CDR3 length equals 16 residues. CDR3 nucleotides: TGTGCCAGCAGCTCTCTGCTGAACAGTTTTAACTATGGCTACACCTTC. Protein: CASSSLLNSFNYGYTF.

There are a few counts of this clonotype. This sequence joins TRBV20-1 and TRBJ2-7; either TRBD1 or TRBD2 may supply D (5 bases each). This CDR3 is 12 amino acids long. CDR1 and CDR2 (germline): DFQATT, SNEGSKA (reference sequence). The V end was cut by 7 bases, the J end by 3 bases, with 13 bases between. The CDR3 DNA reads as TGCAGTGGCCTCCGGGACGGCTACGAGCAGTACTTC. It is translated as CSGLRDGYEQYF.

V gene TRBV2 combines with J gene TRBJ2-5, with D possibly being TRBD2 (6 bases). Germline CDR1 is SNHLY and CDR2 is FYNNEI. The CDR3 consists of 14 residues. The germline V and J ends were trimmed by 6 bases and 5 bases, with 16 bases remaining between them. This CDR3 is CASRSRDLWETQYF. In nucleotides, the CDR3 is TGTGCCAGCAGAAGCCGGGACTTGTGGGAGACCCAGTACTTC.

This clonotype was observed a handful of times. The chain couples TRBV5-1 to TRBJ2-1; 12 bases agree with TRBD1. CDR1 is SGHRS, CDR2 YFSETQ, per germline. J gave up 8 bases and V 0 bases, and 3 bases lay outside the gene matches. The CDR3 contains 15 residues. The CDR3 bases are TGCGCCAGCAGCTTGGCCGGGACAGGGGGCGATGAGCAGTTCTTC. It codes for CASSLAGTGGDEQFF.

This clonotype was counted only a few times. The chain carries TRBV29-1 and TRBJ2-3; TRBD2 is a possible D gene (6 bases). The CDR3 has 14 amino acids. Looked up from germline, CDR1 is SQVTM and CDR2 is ANQGSEA. Trimming removed 4 bases from V and 3 bases from J, with 14 bases in between. The CDR3 sequence: CSVGSGGSTDTQYF. CDR3 nucleotides: TGCAGCGTTGGTTCTGGGGGGAGTACAGATACGCAGTATTTT.

This chain links TRBV7-9 with TRBJ1-6; no reliable D call. This CDR3 is built from 14 residues. V was shortened by 5 bases and J by 5 bases, with 10 bases between the two germline ends. CDR1 and CDR2 from the germline V gene are SEHNR and FQNEAQ (reference sequence). CDR3 DNA: TGTGCCAGCAGCCCAGGACGGGATAATTCACCCCTCCACTTT. Translating it yields CASSPGRDNSPLHF.

This clonotype appeared many times. The chain recombines TRBV10-3 with TRBJ2-1; no definite D call. Germline-derived CDR1 and CDR2 are ENHRY and SYGVKD. The ends were cut back, 1 base at V and 8 bases at J, with 3 bases in the middle. The CDR3 runs 11 residues. This CDR3 reads CAISELDEQFF. The CDR3 region has the DNA TGTGCCATCAGTGAGTTAGATGAGCAGTTCTTC.

J is TRBJ2-5 and V is TRBV12-3 or TRBV12-4; 7 bases are shared with TRBD2. J was trimmed by 4 bases and V by 3 bases; bases with no gene match: 5. The CDR3 runs 14 residues. The CDR3 region is CASSFGLAVETQYF. Written as DNA, the CDR3 is TGTGCCAGCAGTTTCGGTCTAGCGGTAGAGACCCAGTACTTC.

Only a few counts were recorded for this clonotype. The CDR3 nucleotides read TGTGCCATCAGTGAAATACGGGCCCACGAGCAGTACTTC. It encodes CAISEIRAHEQYF. This chain connects TRBV10-3 to TRBJ2-7; D remains ambiguous. V lost 3 bases, J lost 5 bases, and 11 bases lay in between. Germline CDR1 and CDR2: ENHRY and SYGVKD. This CDR3 spans 13 amino acids.

This clonotype was seen a few times. The gene calls are TRBV20-1 and TRBJ2-3; D not resolved. Germline values: CDR1 DFQATT, CDR2 SNEGSKA (reference sequence). The germline V and J ends were trimmed by 5 bases and 0 bases, with 12 bases remaining between them. The CDR3 is made up of 14 amino acids. The CDR3, as DNA: TGCAGTGCTCTCGGCGCTACTAGCACAGATACGCAGTATTTT. It translates to CSALGATSTDTQYF.

The chain combines TRBV4-2 with TRBJ2-1; TRBD2 matches 7 bases. The V gene end was trimmed by 0 bases and the J gene end by 6 bases; junction bases not matched to a gene: 5. The CDR3 consists of 15 residues. In germline, CDR1 is LGHNA, CDR2 YNFKEQ. CDR3 protein: CASSQEGGSGNEQFF. Here the CDR3 DNA reads TGTGCCAGCAGCCAAGAAGGCGGGAGCGGCAATGAGCAGTTCTTC.

The chain has TRBV5-1 and TRBJ2-5; D is ambiguous. The CDR3 consists of 15 residues. Trimming removed 0 bases at V and 6 bases at J, with 15 bases between. CDR1 SGHRS and CDR2 YFSETQ come from the germline V gene. CDR3 sequence reads: CASSLGPTDFQTQYF. DNA of the CDR3: TGCGCCAGCAGCTTGGGGCCCACAGACTTCCAGACCCAGTACTTC.

This clonotype turned up a few times. The gene calls are TRBV28 and TRBJ2-7; 8 bases align to TRBD1. V was pared by 6 bases and J by 3 bases, with 4 bases of the junction left unmatched. Germline-derived CDR1 and CDR2 are MDHEN and SYDVKM. The CDR3 spans 13 residues. The CDR3 DNA reads TGTGCCAGCAGACCAGGGGGCGTCTACGAGCAGTACGTC. Amino acid sequence: CASRPGGVYEQYV.

This clonotype was counted once. The chain couples TRBV3-1 to TRBJ2-1; D is possibly TRBD1 or TRBD2 (5 bases each). CDR3 size: 16 residues. The germline V and J ends were trimmed by 0 bases and 4 bases, with 13 bases remaining between them. Germline V CDR1 and CDR2: LGHDT, YNNKEL (reference sequence). The CDR3 region is CASSQDLGPGYNEQFF. CDR3 nucleotides: TGTGCCAGCAGCCAAGATCTGGGGCCGGGGTACAATGAGCAGTTCTTC.

The chain uses TRBV9 and TRBJ1-6; D unresolved. With 0 bases removed from V and 6 bases from J, the gap between germline ends came to 7 bases. CDR1 is SGDLS, CDR2 YYNGEE, per germline. The CDR3 covers 14 residues. DNA for the CDR3: TGTGCCAGCAGCGTAGCCGAGGTTAATTCACCCCTCCACTTT. Translated, it gives CASSVAEVNSPLHF.

This sequence joins TRBV11-2 and TRBJ1-2; D unresolved. The germline V and J ends were trimmed by 2 bases and 1 base, with 8 bases remaining between them. There are 14 residues in the CDR3. Germline V lookup: CDR1 SGHAT, CDR2 FQNNGV. CDR3 region: CASSLSPINYGYTF. CDR3 coding DNA: TGTGCCAGCAGCTTATCCCCGATTAACTATGGCTACACCTTC.

This clonotype showed up many times. The CDR3 loop reads CASNGPNQETQYF. The CDR3, as DNA: TGTGCCAGCAACGGGCCAAACCAAGAGACCCAGTACTTC. The V and J genes are TRBV7-3 and TRBJ2-5; D call uncertain. V was cut by 7 bases and J by 0 bases, with 9 bases left in between. The CDR3 covers 13 residues. Germline V CDR1 and CDR2: SGHTA, FQGTGA. The full variable domain, rest sourced from reference TRBV7-3 and TRBJ2-5, is GAGVSQTPSNKVTEKGKYVELRCDPISGHTALYWYRQSLGQGPEFLIYFQGTGAADDSGLPNDRFFAVRPEGSVSTLKIQRTERGDSAVYLCASNGPNQETQYFGPGTRLLVL.